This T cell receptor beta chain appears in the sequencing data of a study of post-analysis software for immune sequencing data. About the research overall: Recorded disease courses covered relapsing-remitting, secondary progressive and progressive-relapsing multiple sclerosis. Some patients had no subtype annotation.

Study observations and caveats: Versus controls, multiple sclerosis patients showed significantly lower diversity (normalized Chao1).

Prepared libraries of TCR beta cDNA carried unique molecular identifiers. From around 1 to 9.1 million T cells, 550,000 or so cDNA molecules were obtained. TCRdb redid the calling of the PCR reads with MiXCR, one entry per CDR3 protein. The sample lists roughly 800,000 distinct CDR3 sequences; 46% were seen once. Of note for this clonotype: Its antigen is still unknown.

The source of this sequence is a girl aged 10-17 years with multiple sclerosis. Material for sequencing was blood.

The CDR3 sequence: CASRPTGGNTQYF. CDR3 nucleotide sequence: TGTGCCAGCAGACCGACAGGGGGCAATACGCAGTATTTT. V gene TRBV5-6 combines with J gene TRBJ2-3, with 10 bases lining up with TRBD1. This CDR3 comprises 13 residues. CDR1 is SGHDT and CDR2 is YYEEEE in the germline V gene. The ends lost 5 bases at V and 7 bases at J; junction bases unmatched: 4.